What follows are 30 T cell receptor beta chains derived from one specimen sequenced in a study of blood T cell repertoires in COVID-19. TCRdb keeps only in-frame clones here, not all; method: immunoSEQ multiplex PCR. Found here are more than 65,000 clones, 65% to 85% of them singletons; the top ten hold more than 15%. The sample comprised peripheral blood. The receptor set was obtained from a man aged 60 to 75 with acute or convalescent COVID-19.

The chain is built from TRBV30 and TRBJ1-5; 11 positions match TRBD1. J was trimmed by 5 bases and V by 1 base; bases with no gene match: 4. This CDR3 is 15 amino acids long. In germline, CDR1 is GTSNPN, CDR2 SVGIG (reference sequence). The CDR3 sequence is CAWSGTGGPHQPQHF. The CDR3 nucleotides are TGTGCCTGGAGTGGGACAGGGGGCCCCCATCAGCCCCAGCATTTT.

The chain has TRBV5-1 and TRBJ2-7; TRBD1 aligns across 7 bases. This CDR3 is 13 amino acids long. Germline trimming cut 4 bases from V and 3 bases from J; bases unmatched to any gene: 4. Germline values: CDR1 SGHRS, CDR2 YFSETQ. The CDR3 sequence is CASSEGQLYEQYF. The CDR3 DNA reads as TGCGCCAGCAGCGAGGGACAGCTCTACGAGCAGTACTTC.

This clone came up once. The chain couples TRBV4-2 to TRBJ2-2; TRBD1 might be the D (6 bases). The ends were cut back, 0 bases at V and 7 bases at J, with 9 bases in the middle. The germline V gene has CDR1 LGHNA and CDR2 YNFKEQ. The CDR3 runs to 14 residues. In DNA form, the CDR3 reads TGTGCCAGCAGCCAAGATCAACAGGGCGGGGAGCTGTTTTTT. Its translation is CASSQDQQGGELFF.

J is TRBJ2-3 and V is TRBV5-1; maybe TRBD2 (7 bases). V shed 7 bases and J shed 4 bases, with 16 bases lying between them. The germline V gene has CDR1 SGHRS and CDR2 YFSETQ. CDR3 length: 14 residues. The CDR3 is CASALQGRADTQYF. The DNA for the CDR3 is TGCGCCAGCGCGCTTCAGGGGAGGGCAGATACGCAGTATTTT.

This clone has a handful of counts. V usage is TRBV19 and J usage is TRBJ2-1; 11 bases are shared with TRBD1. The V gene end was trimmed by 4 bases and the J gene end by 4 bases; junction bases not matched to a gene: 12. Germline CDR1 LNHDA, CDR2 SQIVND (reference sequence). The CDR3 length is 18 residues. The CDR3 sequence is CASSSRDRGGWMYNEQFF. The CDR3 nucleotides are TGTGCCAGTAGTAGCCGGGACAGGGGGGGGTGGATGTACAATGAGCAGTTCTTC.

This clone was detected a few times. This sequence joins TRBV9 and TRBJ1-2; D remains ambiguous. The CDR3 spans 16 residues. Germline CDR1 is SGDLS and CDR2 is YYNGEE. The V and J ends lost 3 bases and 4 bases respectively, with 19 bases between them. CDR3 sequence (DNA): TGTGCCAGCAGCGCCCTTTCGCCCCAGTCCCTCTATGGCTACACCTTC. Protein product: CASSALSPQSLYGYTF. Drawing the rest from reference TRBV9 and TRBJ1-2, the complete variable domain is DSGVTQTPKHLITATGQRVTLRCSPRSGDLSVYWYQQSLDQGLQFLIQYYNGEERAKGNILERFSAQQFPDLHSELNLSSLELGDSALYFCASSALSPQSLYGYTFGSGTRLTVV.

The chain joins TRBV4-1 to TRBJ1-3; a weak D match, TRBD1 (5 bases). V shed 0 bases and J shed 4 bases, with 10 bases lying between them. The CDR3 covers 15 residues. Germline CDR1 and CDR2: MGHRA and YSYEKL. The CDR3 DNA is TGCGCCAGCAGCCAAGATAGAAACAGGGGAAACACCATATATTTT. Its translation is CASSQDRNRGNTIYF.

The chain carries TRBV18 and TRBJ1-2; perhaps TRBD1 as D (6 bases). The length of the CDR3 is 12 residues. V was pared by 2 bases and J by 13 bases, with 14 bases between. Germline CDR1 reads KGHSH; CDR2 reads LQKENI. The CDR3 nucleotides read TGTGCCAGCTCACCAGACAGGACAAGATTCACCTTC. It specifies CASSPDRTRFTF.

The gene calls are TRBV30 and TRBJ1-5, with a possible D match to TRBD1 (5 bases). Between the trimmed V and J ends, which lost 0 bases and 5 bases, there was a span of 11 bases. The CDR3 is 14 residues long. The V gene's germline CDR1 is GTSNPN and CDR2 SVGIG (reference sequence). CDR3 DNA: TGTGCCTGGAGTGTACTCGGGGGTGATCAGCCCCAGCATTTT. The encoded protein is CAWSVLGGDQPQHF.

The chain recombines TRBV5-1 with TRBJ1-4; a weak D match, TRBD1 (5 bases). Germline CDR1 is SGHRS and CDR2 is YFSETQ. V was shortened by 1 base and J by 4 bases, with 8 bases between the two germline ends. CDR3 size: 14 residues. In DNA, the CDR3 is TGCGCCAGCAGCTTGATAGGGGTTAATGAAAAACTGTTTTTT. As protein: CASSLIGVNEKLFF.

This clone was seen a single time. DNA for the CDR3: TGTGCCAGCAGCCTACAGGCATATAGCAATCAGCCCCAGCATTTT. Protein sequence: CASSLQAYSNQPQHF. J is TRBJ1-5 and V is TRBV3-1 (or the pseudogene TRBV3-2); D may be TRBD1 (5 bases). This CDR3 comprises 15 residues. CDR1 and CDR2 (germline): LGHDT, YNNKEL (reference sequence). V lost 4 bases and J 0 bases, leaving 10 bases between the germline ends.

This clone has just a few counts. The rearrangement links TRBV5-6 to TRBJ1-2, with TRBD1 identical over 8 bases. The CDR3 totals 15 residues. V dropped 4 bases and J dropped 7; count of bases not matched to a gene: 12. Germline V gene lookup returns CDR1 SGHDT and CDR2 YYEEEE. The CDR3 here is CASSRKAAGGVGYTF. The CDR3, as DNA: TGTGCCAGCAGCCGGAAGGCGGCAGGGGGCGTTGGCTACACCTTC.

In this sample, this clone turned up a few times. This chain joins TRBV15 and TRBJ2-7; tentatively, D is TRBD1 (5 bases). The CDR3 covers 14 residues. Germline CDR1 LNHNV, CDR2 YYDKDF (reference sequence). The ends were cut back, 5 bases at V and 6 bases at J, with 17 bases in the middle. CDR3 region: CATSRPSPGAEQYF. DNA for the CDR3: TGTGCCACCAGCCGTCCTTCGCCTGGGGCCGAGCAGTACTTC.

The CDR3 sequence is CASSQDYSWSGGSGDTQYF. CDR3 coding DNA: TGCGCCAGCAGCCAAGACTACAGTTGGAGCGGGGGGTCGGGGGATACGCAGTATTTT. The gene calls are TRBV4-3 and TRBJ2-3; TRBD2 aligns across 9 bases. The J segment lost 6 bases and the V segment lost 0 bases, leaving 16 bases of the junction unmatched. CDR1 is LGHNA and CDR2 is YSLEER in the germline V gene. This CDR3 is 19 amino acids long.

The gene calls are TRBV2 and TRBJ1-5; D remains ambiguous. V was shortened by 1 base and J by 7 bases, with 8 bases between the two germline ends. Looked up from germline, CDR1 is SNHLY and CDR2 is FYNNEI. The CDR3 spans 13 residues. The CDR3 spells CASSEGSYQPQHF. In nucleotides, the CDR3 is TGTGCCAGCAGTGAAGGGAGTTACCAGCCCCAGCATTTT.

This chain links TRBV9 with TRBJ2-1, with 7 bases identical to TRBD2. V lost 0 bases and J lost 9; bases outside the gene matches: 3. The CDR3 runs to 13 residues. Germline values: CDR1 SGDLS, CDR2 YYNGEE. CDR3 region: CASSVALATEQFF. CDR3 nucleotide sequence: TGTGCCAGCAGCGTAGCACTAGCGACTGAGCAGTTCTTC.

The V and J genes are TRBV7-2 and TRBJ2-7, with TRBD2 matching 7 bases. CDR1 and CDR2 (germline): SGHTA, FQGNSA. The CDR3 runs 14 residues. V was clipped by 1 base and J by 4 bases; unmatched bases: 4. As DNA, the CDR3 is TGTGCCAGCAGCTTAGATGGCGGGGGATACGAGCAGTACTTC. Protein product: CASSLDGGGYEQYF.

The sample holds many counts of this clone. V and J are TRBV29-1 and TRBJ2-7; D is perhaps TRBD2 (5 bases). Germline lookup yields CDR1 SQVTM and CDR2 ANQGSEA. Deletions cut 6 bases from V and 4 bases from J, with 16 bases between. The CDR3 covers 13 residues. CDR3 sequence (DNA): TGCAGCGTCGGTTCTGGGGAGCATTACGAGCAGTACTTC. It encodes CSVGSGEHYEQYF.

V and J are TRBV6-5 and TRBJ2-3; 9 bases agree with TRBD2. Trimming at V came to 0 bases and at J to 5 bases, leaving 3 bases not matched to a gene. Looked up from germline, CDR1 is MNHEY and CDR2 is SVGAGI. CDR3 length: 15 amino acids. This CDR3 reads CASSYSRGGLDTQYF. In DNA, the CDR3 is TGTGCCAGCAGTTACTCGCGGGGGGGCCTAGATACGCAGTATTTT.

V gene TRBV4-1 combines with J gene TRBJ1-2; tentative D call: TRBD1 (5 bases). Per germline, CDR1 MGHRA and CDR2 YSYEKL. The length of the CDR3 is 15 residues. Trimming stripped 0 bases from V and 0 bases from J, with 8 bases between. The CDR3 DNA reads TGCGCCAGCAGCCAAGACGGGGGTTCTAACTATGGCTACACCTTC. This encodes CASSQDGGSNYGYTF.

This chain connects TRBV6-5 to TRBJ2-7; TRBD1 agrees at 9 bases. Looked up from germline, CDR1 is MNHEY and CDR2 is SVGAGI. The CDR3 runs 13 residues. V was clipped by 6 bases and J by 7 bases; unmatched bases: 7. The CDR3, as DNA: TGTGCCAGCAGACGGGACAGGGTTGCTGAGCAGTACTTC. Translated, it gives CASRRDRVAEQYF.

V and J are TRBV5-1 and TRBJ1-4; 7 bases are shared with TRBD1. CDR3 length: 14 residues. V lost 3 bases, J lost 4 bases, and 3 bases stayed unmatched. CDR1 SGHRS and CDR2 YFSETQ come from the germline V gene. CDR3 loop: CASSSGTDNEKLFF. The CDR3 region has the DNA TGCGCCAGCAGCTCCGGGACAGATAATGAAAAACTGTTTTTT.

V and J are TRBV5-8 and TRBJ2-7, with D hard to call. The germline V and J ends were trimmed by 5 bases and 7 bases, with 10 bases remaining between them. The CDR3 spans 11 residues. The germline V gene encodes CDR1 SGHTS and CDR2 YDEGEE. The CDR3 DNA follows: TGTGCCAGCAGAACACGGGTTGAGCAGTACTTC. It codes for CASRTRVEQYF.

The gene calls are TRBV6-2 or TRBV6-3 and TRBJ1-6; 7 positions agree with TRBD1. The CDR3 sequence is 13 residues long. V lost 1 base, J lost 9 bases, and 0 bases stayed unmatched. Germline V gene data show CDR1 as MNHEY and CDR2 as SVGEGT. CDR3 residues: CASSYYRGSPLHF. CDR3 sequence (DNA): TGTGCCAGCAGTTACTACAGGGGTTCACCCCTCCACTTT.

The J gene is TRBJ2-7, the V gene TRBV6-5; tentatively, D is TRBD2 (8 bases). Per the germline V gene, CDR1 is MNHEY and CDR2 is SVGAGI. The V gene lost 7 bases and the J gene lost 2 bases, with 18 bases spanning the gap. The CDR3 is 15 amino acids. CDR3 region: CASTRGGTVTYEQYF. In DNA, the CDR3 is TGTGCCAGCACTCGGGGGGGGACAGTGACCTACGAGCAGTACTTC.

This chain joins TRBV5-1 and TRBJ1-2, with D possibly TRBD1 on 6 matching bases. From germline, CDR1 is SGHRS and CDR2 YFSETQ. This CDR3 has 13 residues. V was pared by 0 bases and J by 8 bases, with 11 bases between. The CDR3 here is CASSLGQDRGYTF. The CDR3 region has the DNA TGCGCCAGCAGCTTGGGACAGGATCGCGGCTACACCTTC.

V and J are TRBV13 and TRBJ2-2; the D gene is possibly TRBD1 (5 bases). The CDR3 extends over 16 amino acids. Looked up from germline, CDR1 is PRHDT and CDR2 is FYEKMQ (reference sequence). Trimming shortened V by 4 bases and J by 1 base, and 13 bases separated the two germline ends. The CDR3 DNA is TGTGCCAGCAGCTCCTTATCTACAGGGAACACCGGGGAGCTGTTTTTT. It translates to CASSSLSTGNTGELFF.

The rearrangement joins TRBV30 to TRBJ1-4, with a weak D call TRBD1 (5 bases). V lost 4 bases to trimming and J lost 8 bases, with 17 bases between them. The CDR3 totals 14 residues. Germline lookup yields CDR1 GTSNPN and CDR2 SVGIG (reference sequence). The CDR3 region is CAWIGRGEPEKLFF. CDR3 in DNA: TGTGCCTGGATCGGCCGGGGGGAACCCGAAAAACTGTTTTTT.

V gene TRBV12-3 or TRBV12-4 combines with J gene TRBJ1-2, with D tentatively TRBD1 (6 bases). V gave up 5 bases and J gave up 7 bases, with 14 bases separating them. The CDR3 runs 13 residues. CDR3 in DNA: TGTGCCAGCAGTGCCCAGGGGTGGAGTGGCTACACCTTC. Encoded protein: CASSAQGWSGYTF.

The chain recombines TRBV18 with TRBJ1-1; D gene uncertain. V shed 2 bases and J shed 2 bases, with 18 bases lying between them. This CDR3 is built from 17 residues. Germline V gives CDR1 KGHSH, CDR2 LQKENI. CDR3 coding DNA: TGTGCCAGCTCACCAACTATGGCGGGAGGCGGTAACACTGAAGCTTTCTTT. Amino acid sequence: CASSPTMAGGGNTEAFF.